One sample yielded the 20 T cell receptor beta chains listed below, sequenced in a study of cytomegalovirus exposure and HLA in healthy donors. PCR involved 60 Vbeta and 13 Jbeta primers. TCRdb's copy holds only in-frame clones and misses some; the assay was immunoSEQ multiplex PCR. The profile shows 180,000 or so clones, around 76% of them singletons. Sequencing input: PBMCs. All receptors come from a man aged 35 to 55 in good health and CMV-seronegative.

The CDR3 spells CASSPRDRPKVSGANVLTF. The CDR3 coding sequence is TGTGCCAGCAGCCCAAGGGACAGGCCGAAAGTCTCTGGGGCCAACGTCCTGACTTTC. The J gene is TRBJ2-6, the V gene TRBV7-2; 8 bases fit TRBD1. Unmatched junction bases numbered 12, after V lost 5 bases and J lost 0 bases. CDR1 and CDR2 (germline): SGHTA, FQGNSA. This CDR3 has 19 residues.

The chain is built from TRBV4-1 and TRBJ1-6; D not resolved. The length of the CDR3 is 14 residues. Germline assignment: CDR1 MGHRA and CDR2 YSYEKL. Deletions cut 1 base from V and 6 bases from J, with 7 bases between. CDR3 DNA: TGCGCCAGCAGCCAAGGCGTCCTTAATTCACCCCTCCACTTT. Protein product: CASSQGVLNSPLHF.

J is TRBJ2-7 and V is TRBV7-9; TRBD1 matches 12 bases. V was pared by 3 bases and J by 6 bases, with 6 bases of the junction left unmatched. The CDR3 has 15 amino acids. From germline, CDR1 is SEHNR and CDR2 FQNEAQ (reference sequence). CDR3 nucleotides: TGTGCCAGCAGCTTCTCGGGACAGGGGGCGGCCGAGCAGTACTTC. This encodes CASSFSGQGAAEQYF. The whole variable domain, remainder taken from reference TRBV7-9 and TRBJ2-7, is DTGVSQNPRHKITKRGQNVTFRCDPISEHNRLYWYRQTLGQGPEFLTYFQNEAQLEKSRLLSDRFSAERPKGSFSTLEIQRTEQGDSAMYLCASSFSGQGAAEQYFGPGTRLTVT.

The sample holds one count of this clone. Mismatch with germline at one junction end may stem from a read error. This chain uses TRBV7-7 with TRBJ2-2; a weak D match, TRBD2 (5 bases). Germline lookup yields CDR1 SSHAT and CDR2 FNYEAQ (reference sequence). The length of the CDR3 is 13 residues. CDR3 coding DNA: TGTGCTAGCAGCCCAACTAGGTCCGGGGAGCTGTTTTTT. Residues: CASSPTRSGELFF.

This clone has just a few counts. V is TRBV18 and J is TRBJ2-2; no firm D call. The CDR3 spans 12 residues. The V gene's germline CDR1 is KGHSH and CDR2 LQKENI. The V and J ends lost 5 bases and 3 bases respectively, with 4 bases between them. CDR3 bases: TGTGCCAGCTCATCGGACACCGGGGAGCTGTTTTTT. It specifies CASSSDTGELFF.

This chain links TRBV27 with TRBJ1-1; 9 nucleotides align to TRBD1. Germline lookup yields CDR1 MNHEY and CDR2 SMNVEV (reference sequence). V gave up 4 bases and J gave up 7 bases; unmatched junction bases: 7. This CDR3 region has 14 residues. CDR3 protein: CASSWGTGGGEAFF. The CDR3 nucleotides read TGTGCCAGCAGTTGGGGAACAGGGGGCGGTGAAGCTTTCTTT.

The chain carries TRBV9 and TRBJ2-3, with 12 bases aligning to TRBD2. The CDR3 length is 17 residues. Germline V CDR1 and CDR2: SGDLS, YYNGEE. With V trimmed by 2 bases and J by 4 bases, 8 bases remained unmatched. The CDR3 spells CASSVLSSGGAADTQYF. In DNA form, the CDR3 reads TGTGCCAGCAGCGTGCTCTCTAGCGGGGGGGCCGCAGATACGCAGTATTTT.

This sequence joins TRBV7-6 and TRBJ2-1, with 10 bases fitting TRBD2. The CDR3 runs to 19 residues. Germline V gene data show CDR1 as SGHVS and CDR2 as FNYEAQ. Trimming at V came to 2 bases and at J to 7 bases, leaving 17 bases not matched to a gene. Here the CDR3 reads CASSLSLLAGDPKVNEQFF. DNA of the CDR3: TGTGCCAGCAGCTTAAGTCTCCTAGCGGGGGACCCTAAGGTGAATGAGCAGTTCTTC.

The chain combines TRBV4-2 with TRBJ1-5, with TRBD1 matching 8 bases. V lost 1 base, J lost 0 bases, and 2 bases stayed unmatched. The CDR3 runs to 16 residues. CDR1 and CDR2 from the germline V gene are LGHNA and YNFKEQ. The DNA for the CDR3 is TGTGCCAGCAGCCAAGGGGGGACAGGTAGCAATCAGCCCCAGCATTTT. Translation gives CASSQGGTGSNQPQHF.

The V and J genes are TRBV6-5 and TRBJ2-1; TRBD2 matches 9 bases. Unmatched junction bases numbered 9, after V lost 2 bases and J lost 7 bases. The CDR3 length is 16 residues. Germline values: CDR1 MNHEY, CDR2 SVGAGI. The DNA for the CDR3 is TGTGCCAGCAGTTACCTCGCGGGGGGGCCCTCAAATGAGCAGTTCTTC. Translation gives CASSYLAGGPSNEQFF.

The chain carries TRBV12-1 and TRBJ1-2. TRBV12-1 is recorded as a pseudogene. This CDR3 is 15 amino acids long. The CDR3 protein is CASSFVRGGNYGYTF. The CDR3 nucleotides read TGTGCCAGCAGCTTTGTCCGGGGGGGAAACTATGGCTACACCTTC.

The chain employs TRBV30 and TRBJ2-3; 12 bases align to TRBD2. Germline V gene lookup returns CDR1 GTSNPN and CDR2 SVGIG (reference sequence). The length of the CDR3 is 15 residues. The J segment lost 6 bases and the V segment lost 1 base, leaving 5 bases of the junction unmatched. The CDR3 spells CAWSDGLAGGDTQYF. In DNA form, the CDR3 reads TGTGCCTGGAGTGATGGGCTAGCGGGAGGGGATACGCAGTATTTT.

For this clone: Other DNA sequences in the sample encode the same CDR3. This chain uses TRBV5-4 with TRBJ2-3, with 10 bases identical to TRBD2. The V segment lost 1 base and the J segment 0 bases; nucleotides outside the gene matches: 5. The CDR3 runs to 17 residues. Per germline, CDR1 SGHNT and CDR2 YYREEE (reference sequence). CDR3 nucleotide sequence: TGTGCCAGCAGCTTGAAACTAGCGGGACCTAGCACAGATACGCAGTATTTT. As protein: CASSLKLAGPSTDTQYF.

The chain couples TRBV19 to TRBJ1-2; TRBD1 is a possible D gene (5 bases). The CDR3 has 15 amino acids. Trimming stripped 4 bases from V and 2 bases from J, with 14 bases between. The germline V gene has CDR1 LNHDA and CDR2 SQIVND (reference sequence). The CDR3 loop reads CASSNFAGLNYGYTF. The CDR3 bases are TGTGCCAGTAGTAATTTTGCAGGGCTGAACTATGGCTACACCTTC.

This clone was seen only a few times. The rearrangement uses TRBV5-5 and TRBJ1-1; no firm D call. Germline V gene lookup returns CDR1 SGHKS and CDR2 YYEKEE (reference sequence). The CDR3 spans 13 residues. Trimming removed 1 base from V and 2 bases from J, with 6 bases in between. The CDR3 sequence: CASSLLSNTEAFF. For the CDR3, the DNA is TGTGCCAGCAGCTTGCTAAGTAACACTGAAGCTTTCTTT.

The chain combines TRBV6-1 with TRBJ2-7, with a possible D match to TRBD1 (6 bases). Germline values: CDR1 MNHNS, CDR2 SASEGT. The CDR3 has 13 residues. V was pared by 8 bases and J by 2 bases, with 13 bases between. CDR3 DNA sequence: TGTGCCAGCTGCTGGGACACCGCCTACGAGCAGTACTTC. Protein: CASCWDTAYEQYF.

The J gene is TRBJ2-1, the V gene TRBV28; 12 nucleotides align to TRBD2. Germline V CDR1 and CDR2: MDHEN, SYDVKM. V lost 6 bases, J lost 4 bases, and 10 bases stayed unmatched. This CDR3 has 17 residues. CDR3 bases: TGTGCCAGCAGCCCCTTCCTACTAGCGGGGGGATACAATGAGCAGTTCTTC. Translating it yields CASSPFLLAGGYNEQFF.

CDR3 amino acids: CAISESGTSGGAVSKNIQYF. The CDR3 nucleotides are TGTGCCATCAGTGAGTCGGGGACTAGCGGGGGGGCCGTCTCCAAAAACATTCAGTACTTC. The rearrangement joins TRBV10-3 to TRBJ2-4; the match to TRBD2 covers 16 bases. The CDR3 consists of 20 residues. The ends lost 0 bases at V and 2 bases at J; junction bases unmatched: 7. The germline gives CDR1 ENHRY, CDR2 SYGVKD.

The V call is TRBV28, the J call TRBJ1-4; 9 nucleotides line up with TRBD1. Germline CDR1 and CDR2: MDHEN and SYDVKM. The CDR3 has 14 amino acids. The V and J ends lost 8 bases and 8 bases, in that order; junction bases with no gene match: 9. CDR3: CASVTGGPTEKLFF. The CDR3 nucleotides read TGTGCCAGCGTAACAGGGGGCCCTACGGAAAAACTGTTTTTT.

The chain combines TRBV6-6 with TRBJ2-2, with D possibly TRBD2 on 5 matching bases. V was pared by 7 bases and J by 2 bases, with 8 bases between. The CDR3 runs 13 residues. In germline, CDR1 is MNHNY, CDR2 SVGAGI (reference sequence). The CDR3 nucleotides are TGTGCCAGCAAAACGGGAAACACCGGGGAGCTGTTTTTT. Its translation: CASKTGNTGELFF.